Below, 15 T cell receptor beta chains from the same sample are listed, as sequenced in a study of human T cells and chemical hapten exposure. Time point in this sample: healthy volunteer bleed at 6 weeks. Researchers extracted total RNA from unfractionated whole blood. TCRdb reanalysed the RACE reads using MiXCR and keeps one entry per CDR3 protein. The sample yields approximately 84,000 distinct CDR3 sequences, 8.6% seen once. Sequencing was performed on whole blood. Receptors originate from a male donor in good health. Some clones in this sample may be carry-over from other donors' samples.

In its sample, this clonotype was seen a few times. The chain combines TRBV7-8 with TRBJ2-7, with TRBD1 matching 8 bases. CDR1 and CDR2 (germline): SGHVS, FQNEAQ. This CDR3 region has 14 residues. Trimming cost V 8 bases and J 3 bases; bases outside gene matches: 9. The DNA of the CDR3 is TGTGCCAGCGGATTAGGACAGGGTGACTACGAGCAGTACTTC. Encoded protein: CASGLGQGDYEQYF. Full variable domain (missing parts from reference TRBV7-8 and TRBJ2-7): GAGVSQSPRYKVAKRGQDVALRCDPISGHVSLFWYQQALGQGPEFLTYFQNEAQLDKSGLPSDRFFAERPEGSVSTLKIQRTQQEDSAVYLCASGLGQGDYEQYFGPGTRLTVT.

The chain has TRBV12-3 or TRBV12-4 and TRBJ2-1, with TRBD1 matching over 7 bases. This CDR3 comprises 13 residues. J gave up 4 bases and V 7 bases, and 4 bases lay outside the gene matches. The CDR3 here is CASTGQEYNEQFF. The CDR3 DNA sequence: TGTGCCAGCACCGGACAGGAGTACAATGAGCAGTTCTTC.

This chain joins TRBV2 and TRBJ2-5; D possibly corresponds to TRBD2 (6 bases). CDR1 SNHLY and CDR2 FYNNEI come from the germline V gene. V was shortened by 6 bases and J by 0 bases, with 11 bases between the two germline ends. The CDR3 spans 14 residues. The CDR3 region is CASSERRDQETQYF. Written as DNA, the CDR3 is TGTGCCAGCAGCGAGAGGAGGGACCAAGAGACCCAGTACTTC.

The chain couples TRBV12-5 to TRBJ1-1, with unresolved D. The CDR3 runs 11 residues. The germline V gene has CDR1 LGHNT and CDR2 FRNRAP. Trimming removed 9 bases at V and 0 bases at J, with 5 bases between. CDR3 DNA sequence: TGTGCTAGCGAGATGAACACTGAAGCTTTCTTT. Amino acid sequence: CASEMNTEAFF.

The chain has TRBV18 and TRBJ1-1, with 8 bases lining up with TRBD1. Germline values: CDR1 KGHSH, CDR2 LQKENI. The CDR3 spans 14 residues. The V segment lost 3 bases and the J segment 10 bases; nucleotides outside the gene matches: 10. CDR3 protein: CASSPSGTGIVAFF. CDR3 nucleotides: TGTGCCAGCTCACCCTCCGGGACAGGTATCGTAGCTTTCTTT.

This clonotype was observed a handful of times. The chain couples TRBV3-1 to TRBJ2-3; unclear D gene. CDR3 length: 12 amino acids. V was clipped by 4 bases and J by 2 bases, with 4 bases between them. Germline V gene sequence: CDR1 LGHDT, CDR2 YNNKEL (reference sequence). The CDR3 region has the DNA TGTGCCAGCAGCCCTAACACAGATACGCAGTATTTT. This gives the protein CASSPNTDTQYF.

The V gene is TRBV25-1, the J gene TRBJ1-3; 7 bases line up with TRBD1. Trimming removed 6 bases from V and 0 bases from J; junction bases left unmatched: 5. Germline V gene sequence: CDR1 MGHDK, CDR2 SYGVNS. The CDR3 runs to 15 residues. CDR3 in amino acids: CASRGQPLSGNTIYF. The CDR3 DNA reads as TGTGCCAGCAGGGGACAGCCTCTCTCTGGAAACACCATATATTTT.

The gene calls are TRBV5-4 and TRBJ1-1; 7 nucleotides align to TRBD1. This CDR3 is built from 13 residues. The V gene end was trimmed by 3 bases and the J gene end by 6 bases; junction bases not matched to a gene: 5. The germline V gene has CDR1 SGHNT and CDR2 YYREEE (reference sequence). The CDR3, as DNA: TGTGCCAGCAGCTCAGGAGGGGGCCCTGAAGCTTTCTTT. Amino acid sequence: CASSSGGGPEAFF. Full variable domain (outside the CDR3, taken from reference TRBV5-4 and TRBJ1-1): ETGVTQSPTHLIKTRGQQVTLRCSSQSGHNTVSWYQQALGQGPQFIFQYYREEENGRGNFPPRFSGLQFPNYSSELNVNALELDDSALYLCASSSGGGPEAFFGQGTRLTVV.

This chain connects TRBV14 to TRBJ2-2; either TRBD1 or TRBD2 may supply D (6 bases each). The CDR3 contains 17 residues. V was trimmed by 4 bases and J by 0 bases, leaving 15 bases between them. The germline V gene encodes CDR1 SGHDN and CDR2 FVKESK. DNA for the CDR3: TGTGCCAGCAGCCTAAAAATCGGGGGCCCGAACACCGGGGAGCTGTTTTTT. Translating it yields CASSLKIGGPNTGELFF.

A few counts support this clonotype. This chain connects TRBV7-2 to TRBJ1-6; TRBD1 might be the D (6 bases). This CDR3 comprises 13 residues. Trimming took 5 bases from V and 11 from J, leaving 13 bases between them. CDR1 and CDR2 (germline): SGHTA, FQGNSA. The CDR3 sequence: CASSHPTGTPLHF. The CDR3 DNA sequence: TGTGCCAGCAGCCACCCCACAGGGACACCCCTCCACTTT.

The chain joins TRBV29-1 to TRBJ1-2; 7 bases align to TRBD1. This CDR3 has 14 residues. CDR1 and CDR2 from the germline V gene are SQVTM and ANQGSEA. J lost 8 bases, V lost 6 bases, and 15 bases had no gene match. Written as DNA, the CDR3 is TGCAGCGTCCGAAAACAGGGGACTAATTACGGCTACACCTTC. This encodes CSVRKQGTNYGYTF.

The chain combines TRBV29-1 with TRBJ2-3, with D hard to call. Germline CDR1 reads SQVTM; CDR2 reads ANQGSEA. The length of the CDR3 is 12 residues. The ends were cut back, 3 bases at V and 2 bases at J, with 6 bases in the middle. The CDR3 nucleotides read TGCAGCGTTGAGGGGATCACAGATACGCAGTATTTT. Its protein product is CSVEGITDTQYF.

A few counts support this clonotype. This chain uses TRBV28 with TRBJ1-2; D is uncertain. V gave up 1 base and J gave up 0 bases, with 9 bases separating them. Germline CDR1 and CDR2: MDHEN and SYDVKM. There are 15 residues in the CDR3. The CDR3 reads CASSLSSPPNYGYTF. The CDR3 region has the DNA TGTGCCAGCAGTTTATCTTCTCCCCCTAACTATGGCTACACCTTC.

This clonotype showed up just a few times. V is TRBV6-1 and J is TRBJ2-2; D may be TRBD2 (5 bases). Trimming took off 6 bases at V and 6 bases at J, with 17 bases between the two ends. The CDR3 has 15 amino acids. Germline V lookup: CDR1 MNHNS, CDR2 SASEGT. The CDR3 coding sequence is TGTGCCAGCAGCGTACTCACTACGGAGGCCGGGGAGCTGTTTTTT. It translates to CASSVLTTEAGELFF.

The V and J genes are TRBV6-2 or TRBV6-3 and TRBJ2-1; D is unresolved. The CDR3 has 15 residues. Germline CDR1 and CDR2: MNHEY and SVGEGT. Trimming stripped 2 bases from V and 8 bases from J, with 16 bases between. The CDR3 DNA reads TGTGCCAGCAGTTACAGAGAAGGGTATCGCGATGAGCAGTTCTTC. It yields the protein CASSYREGYRDEQFF.